This TCR beta chain was documented in a study of shared clonotypes between healthy human individuals. V lost 5 bases and J lost 0; bases outside the gene matches: 4. CDR3 length equals 15 residues. In germline, CDR1 is LNHDA, CDR2 SQIVND (reference sequence). Data came from immunoSEQ multiplex PCR; TCRdb stores just in-frame clones and leaves some out. The sample holds over a million clones, approximately 72% seen once. This sequence originates from a man aged 18 to 35 in good health. Sequences were obtained from memory CD4+ T cells sorted from blood. As to subset: CD45RA-negative fraction. J is TRBJ2-4 and V is TRBV19; 7 nucleotides align to TRBD1. This CDR3 reads CASSEQGVAKNIQYF. The CDR3 bases are TGTGCCAGTAGTGAGCAGGGGGTAGCCAAAAACATTCAGTACTTC.